Reported below is one T cell receptor (beta chain). This sample is part of a study of T-cell memory formation after mild COVID-19. The CDR3 totals 14 residues. Germline CDR1 is DFQATT and CDR2 is SNEGSKA (reference sequence). Between the trimmed V and J ends, which lost 6 bases and 2 bases, there was a span of 13 bases. TCRdb reanalysed the 5' RACE reads using MiXCR and keeps one entry per CDR3 protein. The sample holds hundreds of thousands of distinct CDR3 sequences; 15% to 20% are singletons and the top ten take approximately 12%. The specimen sequenced was PBMCs or a T cell subset sorted from them (not recorded which). The receptor comes from an adult woman who had mild COVID-19 (a few samples of this study predate the infection). Cell type and time point are not known. V and J are TRBV20-1 and TRBJ1-4; D is undetermined. The CDR3, as DNA: TGCAGTGCCGCCCTCGGCCTTACTAATGAAAAACTGTTTTTT. Translating gives CSAALGLTNEKLFF.